Sequencing of this TCR beta chain was carried out in a study of blood T cells in healthy people across ages. A J-beta primer mix and a sample-barcoded 5' primer were used in a second PCR of about 7 to 12 cycles. All samples yielded 3 million or more CDR3-containing paired-end reads. One entry per CDR3 protein, called by TCRdb with MiXCR from the 5' RACE reads. The sample lists about 1,500,000 distinct CDR3 sequences; about 28% were seen once. The CDR3 spans 15 residues. J gave up 2 bases and V 3 bases, and 4 bases lay outside the gene matches. Germline V CDR1 and CDR2: WSHSY, SAAADI. The source of this sequence is a woman younger than 45 in good health. The V gene is TRBV10-2, the J gene TRBJ1-5; 7 bases are a match to TRBD1. The sample taken for sequencing was blood. CDR3 sequence: CASSEWGQRNQPQHF. DNA for the CDR3: TGCGCCAGCAGTGAATGGGGACAGCGCAATCAGCCCCAGCATTTT.